The clone carrying this T cell receptor beta chain was detected once. Its antigen is undetermined. The sample belongs to a study of cytomegalovirus exposure and HLA in healthy donors. V was pared by 5 bases and J by 7 bases, with 9 bases of the junction left unmatched. Germline V CDR1 and CDR2: SEHNR, FQNEAQ (reference sequence). This CDR3 comprises 17 residues. Study observations and caveats: The authors later found most CMV-associated TCR beta chains appeared HLA-restricted. In vitro assays verified that three CMV-associated chains recognized CMV antigens specifically. Researchers catalogued 150 or so TCR beta chains as cytomegalovirus-associated.

The PCR had 60 Vbeta and 13 Jbeta primers. Only in-frame clones appear in the TCRdb table, and some are missing; sequencing was by immunoSEQ multiplex PCR. The sample has 150,000 to 170,000 clones; 65% to 80% are singletons. This TCR derives from a man between 18 and 29 years old in good health and CMV-seronegative. The genes are TRBV7-9 and TRBJ2-1; 15 nucleotides align to TRBD2. Sequencing input: PBMCs. The chain's CDR3 is CASSTWTSGGASNEQFF. The CDR3 nucleotides read TGTGCCAGCAGCACCTGGACTAGCGGGGGGGCGAGTAATGAGCAGTTCTTC.